This T cell receptor (beta chain) was observed in a study of identical twins. The CDR3 totals 13 residues. The V end lost 5 bases, the J end lost 4 bases, and 12 bases lay between the germline ends. CDR1 and CDR2 from the germline V gene are SEHNR and FQNEAQ (reference sequence). TCRdb recomputed calls from the 5' RACE reads with MiXCR, one row per CDR3 protein. Altogether hundreds of thousands of distinct CDR3 sequences are present, 8.6% being singletons, with the ten largest covering more than 0.75%. This clonotype showed up many times. This sample also appeared in a second study, on yellow fever vaccine responses in identical twins.

The clonotype originates from a young woman in good health. Sequenced: PBMCs. The chain is built from TRBV7-9 and TRBJ2-7, with no clear D. The CDR3 is CASSPTNSYEQYF. The CDR3 nucleotides read TGTGCCAGCAGCCCCACTAACTCGTACGAGCAGTACTTC.